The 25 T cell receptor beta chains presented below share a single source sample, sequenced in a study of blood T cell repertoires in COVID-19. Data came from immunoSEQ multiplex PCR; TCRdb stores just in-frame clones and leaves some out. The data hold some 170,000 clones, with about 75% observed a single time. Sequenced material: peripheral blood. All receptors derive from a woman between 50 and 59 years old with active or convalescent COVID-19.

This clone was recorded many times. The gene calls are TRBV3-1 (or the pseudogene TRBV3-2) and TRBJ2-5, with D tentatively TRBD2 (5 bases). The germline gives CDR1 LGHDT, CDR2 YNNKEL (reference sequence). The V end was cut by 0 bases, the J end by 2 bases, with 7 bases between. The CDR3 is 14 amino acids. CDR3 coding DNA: TGTGCCAGCAGCCAAGAGCCGGGACAAGAGACCCAGTACTTC. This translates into CASSQEPGQETQYF.

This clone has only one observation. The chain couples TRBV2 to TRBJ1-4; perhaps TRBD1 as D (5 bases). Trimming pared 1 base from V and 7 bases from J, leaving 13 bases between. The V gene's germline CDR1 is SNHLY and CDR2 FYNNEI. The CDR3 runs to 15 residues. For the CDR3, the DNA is TGTGCCAGCAGTGAAGTTAGGGGAATAGGTGAAAAACTGTTTTTT. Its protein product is CASSEVRGIGEKLFF.

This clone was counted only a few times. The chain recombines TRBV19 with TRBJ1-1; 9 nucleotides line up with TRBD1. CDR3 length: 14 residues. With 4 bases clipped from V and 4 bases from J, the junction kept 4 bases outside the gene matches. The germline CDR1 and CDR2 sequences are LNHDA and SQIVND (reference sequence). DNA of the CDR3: TGTGCCAGTAGTAGGACAGGGGTTGGCACTGAAGCTTTCTTT. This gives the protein CASSRTGVGTEAFF.

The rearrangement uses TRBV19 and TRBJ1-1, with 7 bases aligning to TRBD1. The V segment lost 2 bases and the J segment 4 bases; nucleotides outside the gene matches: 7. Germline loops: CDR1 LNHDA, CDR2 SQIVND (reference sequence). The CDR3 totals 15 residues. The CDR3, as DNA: TGTGCCAGTAGTATACTTCAGGGGGGCGGCACTGAAGCTTTCTTT. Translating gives CASSILQGGGTEAFF.

CDR3 protein: CSVSEGNSNYGYTF. The CDR3 DNA reads TGCAGCGTATCGGAGGGCAACTCTAACTATGGCTACACCTTC. The genes are TRBV29-1 and TRBJ1-2; D remains unclear. The CDR3 length is 14 residues. Trimming took 6 bases from V and 0 from J, leaving 14 bases between them. CDR1 is SQVTM, CDR2 ANQGSEA, per germline.

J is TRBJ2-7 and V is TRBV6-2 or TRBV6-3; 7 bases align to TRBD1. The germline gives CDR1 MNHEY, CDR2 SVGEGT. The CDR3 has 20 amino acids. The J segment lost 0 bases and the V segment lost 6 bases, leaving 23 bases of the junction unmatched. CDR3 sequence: CASSPPPWTGTRLSSYEQYF. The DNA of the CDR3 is TGTGCCAGCAGCCCTCCTCCTTGGACAGGAACTCGGTTAAGCTCCTACGAGCAGTACTTC.

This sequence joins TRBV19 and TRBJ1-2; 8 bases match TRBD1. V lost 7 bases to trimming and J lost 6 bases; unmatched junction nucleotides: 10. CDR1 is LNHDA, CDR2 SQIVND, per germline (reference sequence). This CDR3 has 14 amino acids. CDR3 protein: CASNSPGRGHGYTF. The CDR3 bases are TGTGCCAGTAACTCCCCTGGCAGGGGGCATGGCTACACCTTC.

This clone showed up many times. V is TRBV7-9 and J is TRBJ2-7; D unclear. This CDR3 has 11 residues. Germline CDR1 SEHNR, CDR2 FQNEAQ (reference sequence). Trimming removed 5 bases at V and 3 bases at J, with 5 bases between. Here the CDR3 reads CASSLSYEQYF. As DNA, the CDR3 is TGTGCCAGCAGCCTCAGCTACGAGCAGTACTTC.

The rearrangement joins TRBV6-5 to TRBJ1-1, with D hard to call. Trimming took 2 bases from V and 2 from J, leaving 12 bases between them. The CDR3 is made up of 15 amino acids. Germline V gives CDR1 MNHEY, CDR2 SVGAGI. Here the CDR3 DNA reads TGTGCCAGCAGTTACCTAGCGGACTTCAACACTGAAGCTTTCTTT. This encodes CASSYLADFNTEAFF.

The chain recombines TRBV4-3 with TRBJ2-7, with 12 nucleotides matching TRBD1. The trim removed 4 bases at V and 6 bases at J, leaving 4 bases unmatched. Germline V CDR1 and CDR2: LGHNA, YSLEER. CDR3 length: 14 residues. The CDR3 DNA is TGCGCCAGCAGCCCGGGGACAGGGGGCATCGAGCAGTACTTC. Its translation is CASSPGTGGIEQYF.

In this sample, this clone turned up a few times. The CDR3 coding sequence is TGTGCCAGCAGAAGGAGGGGTGAAAAACTGTTTTTT. It specifies CASRRRGEKLFF. The V gene is TRBV11-2, the J gene TRBJ1-4, with D tentatively TRBD1 (5 bases). The CDR3 is made up of 12 amino acids. V was pared by 6 bases and J by 7 bases, with 9 bases between. CDR1 SGHAT and CDR2 FQNNGV come from the germline V gene.

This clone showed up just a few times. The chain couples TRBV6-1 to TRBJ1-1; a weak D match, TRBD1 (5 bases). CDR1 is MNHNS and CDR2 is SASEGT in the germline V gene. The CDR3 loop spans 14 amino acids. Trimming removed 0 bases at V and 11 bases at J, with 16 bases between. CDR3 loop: CASSEAGPGHRAFF. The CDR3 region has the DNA TGTGCCAGCAGTGAAGCCGGCCCCGGGCACAGGGCTTTCTTT.

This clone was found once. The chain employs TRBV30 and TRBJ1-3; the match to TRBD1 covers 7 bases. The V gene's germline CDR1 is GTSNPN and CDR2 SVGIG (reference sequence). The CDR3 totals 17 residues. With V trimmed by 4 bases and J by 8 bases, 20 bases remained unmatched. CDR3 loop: CAWNPVRTGARGDTIYF. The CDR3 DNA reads TGTGCCTGGAATCCGGTGCGAACAGGGGCGAGGGGGGACACCATATATTTT.

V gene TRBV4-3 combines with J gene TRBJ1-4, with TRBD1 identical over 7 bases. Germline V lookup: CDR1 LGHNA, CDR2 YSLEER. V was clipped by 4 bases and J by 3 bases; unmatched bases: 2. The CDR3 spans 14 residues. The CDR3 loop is CASSRTGPNEKLFF. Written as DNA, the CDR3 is TGCGCCAGCAGCCGGACAGGCCCTAATGAAAAACTGTTTTTT.

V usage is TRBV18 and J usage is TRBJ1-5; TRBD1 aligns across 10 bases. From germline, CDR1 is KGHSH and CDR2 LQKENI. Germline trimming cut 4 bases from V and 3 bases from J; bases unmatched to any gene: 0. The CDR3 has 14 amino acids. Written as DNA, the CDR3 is TGTGCCAGCTCACGACAGGGGGCCAATCAGCCCCAGCATTTT. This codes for CASSRQGANQPQHF.

The CDR3 sequence is CASSYPGTSGRYTQYF. As DNA, the CDR3 is TGTGCCAGCAGTTACCCCGGGACTAGCGGGAGGTATACGCAGTATTTT. This chain joins TRBV28 and TRBJ2-3, with 15 positions matching TRBD2. After removal of 4 bases from V and 7 bases from J, the junction contained 6 bases not matched to a gene. Germline V gives CDR1 MDHEN, CDR2 SYDVKM. This CDR3 has 16 residues.

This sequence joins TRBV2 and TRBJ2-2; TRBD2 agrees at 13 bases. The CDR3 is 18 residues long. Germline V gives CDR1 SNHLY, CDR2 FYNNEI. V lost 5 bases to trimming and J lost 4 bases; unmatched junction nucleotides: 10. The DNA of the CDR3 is TGTGCCAGCAGTCCTCTCGGACTAGCGGGAGTGGCCACCGGGGAGCTGTTTTTT. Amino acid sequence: CASSPLGLAGVATGELFF.

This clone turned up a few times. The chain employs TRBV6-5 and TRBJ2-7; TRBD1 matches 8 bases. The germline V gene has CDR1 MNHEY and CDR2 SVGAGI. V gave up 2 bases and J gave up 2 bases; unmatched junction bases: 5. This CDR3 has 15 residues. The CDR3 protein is CASSYAGQGTYEQYF. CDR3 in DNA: TGTGCCAGCAGTTACGCTGGACAGGGAACCTACGAGCAGTACTTC.

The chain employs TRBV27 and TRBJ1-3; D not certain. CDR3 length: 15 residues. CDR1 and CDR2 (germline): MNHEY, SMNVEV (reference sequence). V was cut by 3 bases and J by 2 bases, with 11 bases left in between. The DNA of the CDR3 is TGTGCCAGCAGTTTCGACTTACGGCCTGGAAACACCATATATTTT. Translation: CASSFDLRPGNTIYF.

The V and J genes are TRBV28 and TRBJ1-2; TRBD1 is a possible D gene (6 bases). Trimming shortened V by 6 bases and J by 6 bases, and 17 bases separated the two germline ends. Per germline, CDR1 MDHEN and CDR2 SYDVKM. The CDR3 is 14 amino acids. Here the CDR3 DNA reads TGTGCCAGCAGGCTGGGGGGGGCCAGGGATGGCTACACCTTC. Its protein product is CASRLGGARDGYTF.

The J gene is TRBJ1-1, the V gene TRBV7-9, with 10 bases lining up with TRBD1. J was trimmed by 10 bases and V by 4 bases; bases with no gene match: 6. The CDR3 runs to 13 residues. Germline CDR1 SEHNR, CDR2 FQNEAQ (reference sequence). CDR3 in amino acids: CASSSLRTGGAFF. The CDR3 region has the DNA TGTGCCAGCAGCTCCCTCCGGACAGGGGGAGCTTTCTTT. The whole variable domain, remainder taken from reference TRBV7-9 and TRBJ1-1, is DTGVSQNPRHKITKRGQNVTFRCDPISEHNRLYWYRQTLGQGPEFLTYFQNEAQLEKSRLLSDRFSAERPKGSFSTLEIQRTEQGDSAMYLCASSSLRTGGAFFGQGTRLTVV.

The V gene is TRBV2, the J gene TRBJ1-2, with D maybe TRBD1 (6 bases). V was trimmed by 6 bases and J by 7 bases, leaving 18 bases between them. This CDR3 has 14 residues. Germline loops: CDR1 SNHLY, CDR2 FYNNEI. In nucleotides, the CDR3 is TGTGCCAGCAGAGTTGCAGGGGTCCTGGGTGGCTACACCTTC. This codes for CASRVAGVLGGYTF.

The CDR3 nucleotides are TGTGCCAGCAGCCACTCCGGGACAGGGGGCCTCATAAACAATGAGCAGTTCTTC. Residues: CASSHSGTGGLINNEQFF. The chain employs TRBV3-1 (or the pseudogene TRBV3-2) and TRBJ2-1, with 12 bases fitting TRBD1. CDR1 and CDR2 from the germline V gene are LGHDT and YNNKEL (reference sequence). The CDR3 has 18 amino acids. Trimming cost V 3 bases and J 5 bases; bases outside gene matches: 11.

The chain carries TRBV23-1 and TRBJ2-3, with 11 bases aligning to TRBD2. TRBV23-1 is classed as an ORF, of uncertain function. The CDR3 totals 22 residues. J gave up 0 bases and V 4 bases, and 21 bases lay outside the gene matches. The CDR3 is CASSLATPLAGVTLTSTDTQYF. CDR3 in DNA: TGCGCCAGCAGTCTCGCAACCCCACTAGCGGGGGTAACCCTTACTAGCACAGATACGCAGTATTTT.

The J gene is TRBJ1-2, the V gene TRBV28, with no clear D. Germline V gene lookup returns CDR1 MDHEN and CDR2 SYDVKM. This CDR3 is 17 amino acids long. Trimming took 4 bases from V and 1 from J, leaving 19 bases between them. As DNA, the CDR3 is TGTGCCAGCAGTTCCCCCGGGGTAGGTCAAATTAACTATGGCTACACCTTC. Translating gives CASSSPGVGQINYGYTF.